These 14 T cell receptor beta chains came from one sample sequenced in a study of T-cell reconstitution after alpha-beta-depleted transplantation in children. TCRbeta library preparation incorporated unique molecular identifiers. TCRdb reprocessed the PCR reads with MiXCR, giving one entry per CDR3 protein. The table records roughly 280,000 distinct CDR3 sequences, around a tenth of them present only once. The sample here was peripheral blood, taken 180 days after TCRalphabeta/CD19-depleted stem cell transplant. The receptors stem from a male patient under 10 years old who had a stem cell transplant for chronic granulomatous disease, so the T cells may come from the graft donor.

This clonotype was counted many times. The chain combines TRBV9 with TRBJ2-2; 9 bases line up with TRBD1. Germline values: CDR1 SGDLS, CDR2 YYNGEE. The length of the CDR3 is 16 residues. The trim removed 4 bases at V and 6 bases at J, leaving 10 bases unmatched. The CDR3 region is CASSIGQGPLAGELFF. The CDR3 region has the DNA TGTGCCAGCAGCATCGGACAGGGGCCTCTCGCCGGGGAGCTGTTTTTT. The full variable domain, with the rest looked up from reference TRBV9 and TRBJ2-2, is DSGVTQTPKHLITATGQRVTLRCSPRSGDLSVYWYQQSLDQGLQFLIQYYNGEERAKGNILERFSAQQFPDLHSELNLSSLELGDSALYFCASSIGQGPLAGELFFGEGSRLTVL.

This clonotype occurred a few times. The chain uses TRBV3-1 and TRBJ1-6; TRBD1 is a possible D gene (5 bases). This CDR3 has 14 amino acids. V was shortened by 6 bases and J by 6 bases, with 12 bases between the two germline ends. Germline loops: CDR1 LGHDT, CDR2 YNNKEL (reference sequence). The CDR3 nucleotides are TGTGCCAGCAGTCTCGGAGGGGCTAATTCACCCCTCCACTTT. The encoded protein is CASSLGGANSPLHF.

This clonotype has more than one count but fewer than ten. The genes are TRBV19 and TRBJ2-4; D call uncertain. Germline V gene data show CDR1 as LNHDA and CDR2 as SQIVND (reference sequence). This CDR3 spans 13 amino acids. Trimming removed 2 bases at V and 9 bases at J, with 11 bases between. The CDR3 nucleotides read TGTGCCAGTAGTATAACAGCAGAGAGCATTCAGTACTTC. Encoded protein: CASSITAESIQYF.

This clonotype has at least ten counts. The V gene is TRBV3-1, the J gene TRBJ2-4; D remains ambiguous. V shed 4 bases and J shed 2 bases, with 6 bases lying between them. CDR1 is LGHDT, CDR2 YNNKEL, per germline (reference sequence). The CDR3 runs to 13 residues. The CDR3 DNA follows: TGTGCCAGCAGCCCCCCTTCCAAAAACATTCAGTACTTC. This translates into CASSPPSKNIQYF.

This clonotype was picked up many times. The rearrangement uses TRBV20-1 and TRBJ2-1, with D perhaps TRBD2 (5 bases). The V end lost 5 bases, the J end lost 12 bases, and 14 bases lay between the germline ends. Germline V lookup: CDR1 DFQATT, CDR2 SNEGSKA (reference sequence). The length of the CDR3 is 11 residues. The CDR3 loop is CSAPGRVGQFF. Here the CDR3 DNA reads TGCAGTGCTCCCGGGCGGGTGGGGCAGTTCTTC.

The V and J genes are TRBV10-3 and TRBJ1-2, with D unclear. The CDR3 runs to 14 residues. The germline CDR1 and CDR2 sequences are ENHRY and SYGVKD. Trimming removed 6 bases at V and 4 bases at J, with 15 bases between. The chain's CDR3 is CAIRKGISSYGYTF. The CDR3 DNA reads TGTGCCATCAGAAAAGGGATTTCTTCCTATGGCTACACCTTC.

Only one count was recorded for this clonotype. The CDR3 here is CAWSAGVVGELFF. The CDR3 DNA follows: TGTGCCTGGAGTGCGGGAGTGGTCGGGGAGCTGTTTTTT. The chain couples TRBV30 to TRBJ2-2; possibly TRBD2 for D (6 bases). The V end lost 1 base, the J end lost 7 bases, and 10 bases lay between the germline ends. The CDR3 contains 13 residues. In germline, CDR1 is GTSNPN, CDR2 SVGIG (reference sequence).

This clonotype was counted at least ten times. The DNA of the CDR3 is TGCGCCAGCAGCTCCCAGGGACTCAACAATGAGCAGTTCTTC. It is translated as CASSSQGLNNEQFF. The chain is built from TRBV5-1 and TRBJ2-1; a weak D match, TRBD2 (6 bases). The CDR3 runs 14 residues. V lost 3 bases, J lost 5 bases, and 12 bases lay in between. Germline CDR1 reads SGHRS; CDR2 reads YFSETQ.

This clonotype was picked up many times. The CDR3 sequence is CASSQGQGNDNEQFF. In DNA form, the CDR3 reads TGCGCCAGCAGCCAGGGACAGGGGAACGACAATGAGCAGTTCTTC. The chain carries TRBV4-3 and TRBJ2-1, with 10 positions matching TRBD1. Germline V gives CDR1 LGHNA, CDR2 YSLEER. V was clipped by 3 bases and J by 5 bases; unmatched bases: 4. The CDR3 spans 15 residues.

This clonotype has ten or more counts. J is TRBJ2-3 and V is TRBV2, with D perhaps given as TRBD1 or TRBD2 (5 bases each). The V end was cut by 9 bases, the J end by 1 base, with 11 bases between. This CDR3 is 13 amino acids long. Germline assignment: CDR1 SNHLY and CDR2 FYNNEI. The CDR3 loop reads CASIRDRTDTQYF. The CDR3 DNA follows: TGTGCCAGTATCCGGGACCGCACAGATACGCAGTATTTT.

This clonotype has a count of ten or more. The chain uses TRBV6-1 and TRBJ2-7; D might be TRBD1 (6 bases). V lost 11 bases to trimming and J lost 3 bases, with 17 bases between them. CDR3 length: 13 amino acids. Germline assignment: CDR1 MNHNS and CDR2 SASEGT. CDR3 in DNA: TGTGCCTGGGGGCAGGGAAAAGGCTACGAGCAGTACTTC. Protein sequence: CAWGQGKGYEQYF.

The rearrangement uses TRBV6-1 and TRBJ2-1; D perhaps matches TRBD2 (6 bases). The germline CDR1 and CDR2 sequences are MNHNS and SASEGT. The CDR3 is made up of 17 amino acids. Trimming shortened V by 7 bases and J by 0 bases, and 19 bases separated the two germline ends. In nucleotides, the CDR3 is TGTGCCAGCATCGATTCTCGGGGGTTGAGCTCCTACAATGAGCAGTTCTTC. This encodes CASIDSRGLSSYNEQFF.

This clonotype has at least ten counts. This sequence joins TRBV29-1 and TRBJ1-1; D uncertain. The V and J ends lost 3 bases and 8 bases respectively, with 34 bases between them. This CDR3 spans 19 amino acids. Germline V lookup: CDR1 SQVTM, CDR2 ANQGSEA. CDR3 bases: TGCAGCGTTGATCGCTACAAGAGAGAACCGAAAAGACCCCAGTTGGAAGCTTTCTTT. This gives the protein CSVDRYKREPKRPQLEAFF.

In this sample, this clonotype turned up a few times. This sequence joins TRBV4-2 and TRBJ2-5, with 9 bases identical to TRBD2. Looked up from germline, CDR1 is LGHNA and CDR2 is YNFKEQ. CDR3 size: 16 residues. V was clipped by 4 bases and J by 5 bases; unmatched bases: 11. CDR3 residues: CASSPSLAGSHETQYF. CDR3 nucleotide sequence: TGTGCCAGCAGCCCAAGTCTAGCGGGGTCGCATGAGACCCAGTACTTC.